The rows below give T cell receptor beta chains drawn from one sample of a study of blood T cell repertoires in COVID-19. Sequenced by immunoSEQ multiplex PCR; TCRdb stores in-frame clones only, minus some. This table holds thousands of clones, 85% to 90% found once. Sample: peripheral blood. The receptors were gathered from a woman aged 45-59 years with active or convalescent COVID-19. The CDR3 runs from the conserved cysteine through the conserved F or W. The D gene is left open where the match is weak. A clone size is listed for some rows: how often the clone was seen (once, few, many), or a class if it is expanded.

size	V	D	J	CDR3	DNA
-	TRBV28	TRBD1	TRBJ1-6	CASSPHGTDNSPLHF	TGTGCCAGCAGCCCACACGGGACAGACAATTCACCCCTCCACTTT
-	TRBV16	TRBD2	TRBJ2-1	CASSQVTSGGNEQFF	TGTGCCAGCAGCCAGGTCACTAGCGGGGGCAATGAGCAGTTCTTC
-	TRBV27	-	TRBJ2-3	CASSLSHPSTDTQYF	TGTGCCAGCAGTTTATCACACCCCTCCACAGATACGCAGTATTTT
-	TRBV6-6	-	TRBJ2-7	CASSSGQPGEQYF	TGTGCCAGCAGTTCTGGACAGCCCGGCGAGCAGTACTTC
-	TRBV7-2	TRBD2	TRBJ2-7	CASNTGGYGEQYF	TGTGCCAGCAACACGGGGGGGTACGGCGAGCAGTACTTC
-	TRBV29-1	-	TRBJ1-5	CSVVEGGGQPQHF	TGCAGCGTTGTGGAGGGGGGGGGACAGCCCCAGCATTTT
-	TRBV19	-	TRBJ1-3	CASSIGQSSGNTIYF	TGTGCCAGTAGTATAGGACAGAGCTCTGGAAACACCATATATTTT
once	TRBV5-1	TRBD1	TRBJ1-6	CASSLGQGAGSPLHF	TGCGCCAGCAGCTTGGGACAGGGGGCAGGGTCACCCCTCCACTTT
-	TRBV5-1	-	TRBJ1-6	CASHASAGGSPLHF	TGCGCCAGCCATGCGTCGGCGGGTGGCTCACCCCTCCACTTT
-	TRBV6-6	-	TRBJ2-6	CASSPTGLSGANVLTF	TGTGCCAGCAGTCCCACGGGGTTATCTGGGGCCAACGTCCTGACTTTC
-	TRBV11-3	TRBD1	TRBJ2-7	CASSTGGDAYEQYF	TGTGCCAGCTCTACAGGGGGAGACGCCTACGAGCAGTACTTC
-	TRBV6-1	TRBD2	TRBJ2-5	CASSEWSGRGQETQYF	TGTGCCAGCAGTGAATGGAGCGGGAGGGGCCAAGAGACCCAGTACTTC
-	TRBV19	-	TRBJ2-7	CASSGSRTGGGYEQYF	TGTGCCAGTAGTGGTTCGAGGACAGGCGGGGGGTACGAGCAGTACTTC
-	TRBV27	-	TRBJ1-6	CASSLLGGDNSPLHF	TGTGCCAGCAGTTTATTAGGGGGGGACAATTCACCCCTCCACTTT
-	TRBV3-1/TRBV3-2	-	TRBJ2-5	CASSQEPGVETQYF	TGTGCCAGCAGCCAAGAACCGGGAGTGGAGACCCAGTACTTC
medium-sized	TRBV5-6	-	TRBJ1-6	CASSLRAYSPLHF	TGTGCCAGCAGCTTGCGCGCTTATTCACCCCTCCACTTT
-	TRBV28	TRBD1	TRBJ2-1	CASSQGQGGINEQFF	TGTGCCAGCAGCCAGGGACAGGGGGGTATCAATGAGCAGTTCTTC
-	TRBV27	-	TRBJ1-1	CASSWGVNTEAFF	TGTGCCAGCAGTTGGGGCGTAAACACTGAAGCTTTCTTT
-	TRBV6-9	-	TRBJ2-5	CASSYPGLRQETQYF	TGTGCCAGCAGTTACCCGGGACTGCGCCAAGAGACCCAGTACTTC